This entry describes one T cell receptor (beta chain). Clones were read by immunoSEQ multiplex PCR, and TCRdb kept only the in-frame ones, dropping some. Among some 75,000 clones, 75% to 90% were seen once, and the ten largest hold 6.3%. The data originate from a study of blood T cell repertoires in COVID-19. Trimming removed 0 bases from V and 1 base from J; junction bases left unmatched: 3. In germline, CDR1 is SGHRS, CDR2 YFSETQ. This CDR3 has 16 residues. Sequencing was carried out using peripheral blood. This TCR came from a man older than 75 with COVID-19, enrolled during active disease. The chain recombines TRBV5-1 with TRBJ2-3, with 9 positions matching TRBD2. CDR3 nucleotides: TGCGCCAGCAGCTTGGCTCCTAGCGGGGGCACAGATACGCAGTATTTT. Translation: CASSLAPSGGTDTQYF.